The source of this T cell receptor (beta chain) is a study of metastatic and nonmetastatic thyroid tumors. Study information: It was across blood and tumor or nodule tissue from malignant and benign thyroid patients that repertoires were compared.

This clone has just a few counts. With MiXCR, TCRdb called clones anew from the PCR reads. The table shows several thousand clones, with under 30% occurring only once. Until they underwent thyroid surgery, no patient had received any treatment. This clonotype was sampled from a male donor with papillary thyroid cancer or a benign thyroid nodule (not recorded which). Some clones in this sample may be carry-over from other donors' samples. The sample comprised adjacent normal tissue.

The CDR3 bases are TGTGCCAGTAGTCTAGCTTACCAAGAGACCCAGTACTTC. It encodes CASSLAYQETQYF. V gene TRBV19 combines with J gene TRBJ2-5; D may be TRBD2 (5 bases). The CDR3 runs to 13 residues. Germline V gives CDR1 LNHDA, CDR2 SQIVND (reference sequence). V shed 5 bases and J shed 0 bases, with 7 bases lying between them.